This TCR beta chain was observed in a study of cytomegalovirus exposure and HLA in healthy donors. This clone was recorded only once. No antigen is known for it. The length of the CDR3 is 13 residues. Per germline, CDR1 SGHVS and CDR2 FQNEAQ. The germline V and J ends were trimmed by 2 bases and 5 bases, with 10 bases remaining between them. Findings of the study overall: The study recorded about 160 TCR beta chains that were cytomegalovirus-associated. An analysis done earlier found most TCR beta V segments productive about 90% or about 30% of the time. One later analysis reportedly identified an Asian-associated ancestry cluster that showed fewer N-insertions than the approximately 700-donor mean. Excluded: some indistinguishable V segments such as TRBV6-2 and TRBV6-3.

In the PCR, 60 Vbeta and 13 Jbeta primers were used. TCRdb's copy holds only in-frame clones and misses some; the assay was immunoSEQ multiplex PCR. The sample has under 140,000 clones; less than 85% are singletons. The clonotype was recovered from a man aged 25-40 years in good health and CMV-seropositive. This chain uses TRBV7-8 with TRBJ2-7, with a weak D call TRBD1 (6 bases). Sequenced sample: PBMCs. The CDR3 loop reads CASSLIGGNEQYF. Written as DNA, the CDR3 is TGTGCCAGCAGCTTAATAGGGGGAAACGAGCAGTACTTC.